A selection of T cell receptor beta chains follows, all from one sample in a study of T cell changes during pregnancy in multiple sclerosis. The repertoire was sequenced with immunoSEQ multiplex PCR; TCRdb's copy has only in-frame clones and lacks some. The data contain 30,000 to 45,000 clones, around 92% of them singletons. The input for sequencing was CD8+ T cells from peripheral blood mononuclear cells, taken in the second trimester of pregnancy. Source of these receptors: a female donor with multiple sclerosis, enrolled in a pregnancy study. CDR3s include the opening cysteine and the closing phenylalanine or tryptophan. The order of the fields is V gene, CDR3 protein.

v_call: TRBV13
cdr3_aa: CASSSRGDKNIQYF

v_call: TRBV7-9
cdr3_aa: CASSPGTLEAFF

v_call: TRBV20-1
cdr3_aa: CSASYGGEAFF

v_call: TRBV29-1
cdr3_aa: CSVEVTGRYEQYF

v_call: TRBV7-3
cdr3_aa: CASSLKGALSGANVLTF

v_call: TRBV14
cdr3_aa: CASSHPQGSMYEQYF

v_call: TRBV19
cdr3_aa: CASSIARQGAGTEAFF

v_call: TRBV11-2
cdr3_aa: CASSLREDYYEQYF

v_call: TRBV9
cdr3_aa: CASSSDRGSTDTQYF

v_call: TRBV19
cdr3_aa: CASSMARGYEQYF

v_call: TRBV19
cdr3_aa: CASSTESGGDMNTEAFF

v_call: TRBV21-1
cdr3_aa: CASSKGHRDGYTF

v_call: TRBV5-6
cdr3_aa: CASSLAGTGGPNTEAFF

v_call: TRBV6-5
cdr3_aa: CASTSGRLAFF

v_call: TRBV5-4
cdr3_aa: CASSPGGTSGRTTGYEQYF

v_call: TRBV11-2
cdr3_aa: CASRGLGTATYEQYF

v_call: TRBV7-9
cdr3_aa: CASSLAGGFEAFF

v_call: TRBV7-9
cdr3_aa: CARYHSRLQETQYF

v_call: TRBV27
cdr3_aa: CASSPGTGASYGYTF

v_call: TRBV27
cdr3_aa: CASSLGSGRAYNEQFF

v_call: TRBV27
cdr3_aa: CASSFGGENTGELFF

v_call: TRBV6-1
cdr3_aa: CASAVGGLSNQPQHF